Listed below are T cell receptor beta chains from one sample, sequenced in a study of CD8+CD57+ T cells in acquired aplastic anemia. MiXCR, run by TCRdb on the reads, gives a single entry per CDR3 protein. Altogether over 250,000 distinct CDR3 sequences are present, under 65% being singletons, with the ten largest covering roughly 1.2%. Sequenced input: sorted CD4+, CD8+, or CD8+CD57+ T cells (not recorded which) from PBMCs. These receptor sequences come from a human donor with aplastic anemia. Both conserved end residues are part of each CDR3. D genes are given only for firm matches. Clone size, where shown, is once, few, many, or a class for clones that have expanded.

d_call j_call v_call clone_size cdr3_nt cdr3_aa
TRBD1 TRBJ1-1 TRBV19 - TGTGCCACCTGGAACCCCGGACAGGGAATCGGCACTGAAGCTTTCTTT CATWNPGQGIGTEAFF
TRBD2 TRBJ2-5 TRBV20-1 - TGCAGTGCGCTGGGGGGGGTGGAGACCCAGTACTTC CSALGGVETQYF
- TRBJ2-2 TRBV2 - TGTGCCAGCATCATCAGGGGCACCGGGGAGCTGTTTTTT CASIIRGTGELFF
TRBD2 TRBJ2-3 TRBV20-1 - TGCAGTGCTATAGCGGGGGGTAGCGATACGCAGTATTTT CSAIAGGSDTQYF
- TRBJ2-2 TRBV9 many TGTGCCAGCAGCGTAGTGGGCACCGGGGAGCTGTTTTTT CASSVVGTGELFF
TRBD2 TRBJ2-5 TRBV7-9 - TGTGCCAGCAGCCTTGTCTCTAGCGGGGGTTTAGAGACCCAGTACTTC CASSLVSSGGLETQYF
TRBD1 TRBJ2-2 TRBV7-2 - TGTGCCAGCAGCTCCCCTACAGGGGGATCGAACACCGGGGAGCTGTTTTTT CASSSPTGGSNTGELFF
TRBD2 TRBJ2-1 TRBV2 - TGTGCCAGCAGTGATCTTGGCGGGAGGGCCGCCAATGAGCAGTTCTTC CASSDLGGRAANEQFF
- TRBJ2-1 TRBV7-6 many TGTGCCAGCAGCGTCGGTGCTGCCTCCTACAATGAGCAGTTCTTC CASSVGAASYNEQFF
- TRBJ2-2 TRBV9 once TGTGCCAGCAGCGGGGGGGACGTCCGAAACACCGGGGAGCTGTTTTTT CASSGGDVRNTGELFF
- TRBJ2-7 TRBV10-3 - TGTGCCATCAGTGAAGGGACAAGGAAGTATTTC CAISEGTRKYF
- TRBJ2-7 TRBV5-1 many TGCGCCAGCAGCAGGGATCCTGCCTACGAGCAGTACTTC CASSRDPAYEQYF
TRBD2 TRBJ2-3 TRBV12-3/TRBV12-4 - TGTGCCAGCAGTTTAGATGTGACTAGCGGGAGCACAGATACGCAGTATTTT CASSLDVTSGSTDTQYF
TRBD1 TRBJ2-7 TRBV7-9 few TGTGCCAGCAGCTGGACAGGGGCGAAGGGCGAGCAGTACTTC CASSWTGAKGEQYF
- TRBJ1-2 TRBV19 many TGTGCCCGCCACTATGGCTACACCTTC CARHYGYTF
TRBD1 TRBJ2-7 TRBV4-1 - TGTGCCAGCAGCTGGACAGGGGGGGACTACGAGCAGTACTTC CASSWTGGDYEQYF